These 24 T cell receptor beta chains were sequenced from one sample in a study of CD8+ T cells in alopecia areata. Treatment: oral pan-JAK inhibitor, 5-10 mg twice daily. The sequencing template was cDNA reverse transcribed from extracted RNA. TCRdb keeps only in-frame clones here, not all; method: immunoSEQ multiplex PCR. The sample lists 120,000 or so clones, around 60% occurring once. The sample here was CD4+ T cells sorted from blood, taken at week 4, from a patient treated with tofacitinib. These receptors all come from a human donor with alopecia areata.

J is TRBJ1-6 and V is TRBV5-1; D is ambiguous. Trimming stripped 1 base from V and 11 bases from J, with 10 bases between. CDR3 length: 13 residues. Germline CDR1 and CDR2: SGHRS and YFSETQ. CDR3 sequence: CASSLSSRTPLHF. The CDR3 nucleotides read TGCGCCAGCAGCTTGAGTTCGAGGACACCCCTCCACTTT. Supplemented by reference TRBV5-1 and TRBJ1-6, the full variable domain reads KAGVTQTPRYLIKTRGQQVTLSCSPISGHRSVSWYQQTPGQGLQFLFEYFSETQRNKGNFPGRFSGRQFSNSRSEMNVSTLELGDSALYLCASSLSSRTPLHFGNGTRLTVT.

This clone was recorded a few times. This sequence joins TRBV5-1 and TRBJ2-1, with 12 bases aligning to TRBD2. The CDR3 length is 17 residues. Germline V gives CDR1 SGHRS, CDR2 YFSETQ. V trimming: 3 bases; J trimming: 2 bases; junction bases outside the gene matches: 6. The CDR3 loop is CASSSTTSGSPYNEQFF. The CDR3 nucleotides read TGCGCCAGCAGCTCGACGACTAGCGGGAGTCCCTACAATGAGCAGTTCTTC. Combining the CDR3 with reference TRBV5-1 and TRBJ2-1 gives the whole variable domain KAGVTQTPRYLIKTRGQQVTLSCSPISGHRSVSWYQQTPGQGLQFLFEYFSETQRNKGNFPGRFSGRQFSNSRSEMNVSTLELGDSALYLCASSSTTSGSPYNEQFFGPGTRLTVL.

V gene TRBV30 combines with J gene TRBJ1-2, with D unresolved. The CDR3 totals 12 residues. The germline gives CDR1 GTSNPN, CDR2 SVGIG (reference sequence). Trimming cost V 4 bases and J 2 bases, with 8 bases left between them. The CDR3 DNA follows: TGTGCCTGGACCCCCGTAAACTATGGCTACACCTTC. This translates into CAWTPVNYGYTF.

The V gene is TRBV2, the J gene TRBJ1-4; maybe TRBD1 (5 bases). Trimming took off 3 bases at V and 1 base at J, with 15 bases between the two ends. The CDR3 covers 17 residues. Germline values: CDR1 SNHLY, CDR2 FYNNEI. Here the CDR3 reads CASSDLYQGKTNEKLFF. The CDR3 nucleotides read TGTGCCAGCAGTGATCTCTACCAGGGAAAAACTAATGAAAAACTGTTTTTT.

V gene TRBV5-1 combines with J gene TRBJ2-1; no clear D gene. CDR1 SGHRS and CDR2 YFSETQ come from the germline V gene. Trimming stripped 0 bases from V and 0 bases from J, with 4 bases between. The CDR3 totals 14 residues. The CDR3 DNA reads as TGCGCCAGCAGCTTGGGTAGCTCCTACAATGAGCAGTTCTTC. Its protein product is CASSLGSSYNEQFF.

This clone has just a few counts. The chain couples TRBV19 to TRBJ2-1; either TRBD1 or TRBD2 may supply D (5 bases each). This CDR3 contains 13 residues. Germline loops: CDR1 LNHDA, CDR2 SQIVND (reference sequence). Trimming removed 5 bases from V and 4 bases from J, with 9 bases in between. The CDR3 nucleotides read TGTGCCAGTAGTTCGGGACGGTACAATGAGCAGTTCTTC. Protein product: CASSSGRYNEQFF.

This chain uses TRBV30 with TRBJ1-2; D is unclear. The CDR3 contains 13 residues. The germline gives CDR1 GTSNPN, CDR2 SVGIG (reference sequence). Between the trimmed V and J ends, which lost 3 bases and 3 bases, there was a span of 11 bases. The CDR3: CAWRPGNDYGYTF. As DNA, the CDR3 is TGTGCCTGGAGACCTGGGAACGACTATGGCTACACCTTC.

J is TRBJ2-1 and V is TRBV11-3, with no clear D. V shed 2 bases and J shed 8 bases, with 7 bases lying between them. This CDR3 comprises 12 residues. Germline V gene lookup returns CDR1 SGHNT and CDR2 YENEEA. The CDR3 nucleotides are TGTGCCAGCAGCTTATCCGGATATGAGCAGTTCTTC. This encodes CASSLSGYEQFF. Based on the CDR3 plus reference TRBV11-3 and TRBJ2-1, the full variable domain is EAGVVQSPRYKIIEKKQPVAFWCNPISGHNTLYWYLQNLGQGPELLIRYENEEAVDDSQLPKDRFSAERLKGVDSTLKIQPAELGDSAVYLCASSLSGYEQFFGPGTRLTVL.

The chain recombines TRBV9 with TRBJ1-2; no reliable D call. The germline CDR1 and CDR2 sequences are SGDLS and YYNGEE. Trimming shortened V by 1 base and J by 1 base, and 8 bases separated the two germline ends. The CDR3 totals 14 residues. The CDR3 here is CASSVRSDNYGYTF. In DNA, the CDR3 is TGTGCCAGCAGCGTACGGTCGGATAACTATGGCTACACCTTC.

This clone was seen once. The chain combines TRBV5-1 with TRBJ2-3, with D perhaps matching TRBD1 (5 bases). This CDR3 spans 14 amino acids. The V gene lost 4 bases and the J gene lost 0 bases, with 9 bases spanning the gap. The germline gives CDR1 SGHRS, CDR2 YFSETQ. This CDR3 reads CASSPDTSTDTQYF. CDR3 sequence (DNA): TGCGCCAGCAGCCCGGACACTAGCACAGATACGCAGTATTTT.

This chain uses TRBV5-5 with TRBJ2-5; the match to TRBD1 covers 8 bases. V shed 7 bases, J shed 4 bases, and the junction held 6 bases outside the gene matches. Germline CDR1 is SGHKS and CDR2 is YYEKEE (reference sequence). The CDR3 is 13 residues long. The CDR3 reads CASGQGAGETQYF. The DNA of the CDR3 is TGTGCCAGCGGCCAGGGGGCTGGAGAGACCCAGTACTTC.

The V call is TRBV30, the J call TRBJ1-2; 9 bases are shared with TRBD1. This CDR3 is built from 13 residues. V shed 2 bases, J shed 7 bases, and the junction held 5 bases outside the gene matches. The germline gives CDR1 GTSNPN, CDR2 SVGIG (reference sequence). For the CDR3, the DNA is TGTGCCTGGAGTCTATGGACAGGGGCTGGCTACACCTTC. It is translated as CAWSLWTGAGYTF.

This clone appeared a few times. This sequence joins TRBV25-1 and TRBJ2-7; 8 nucleotides agree with TRBD1. CDR3 length: 14 residues. With V trimmed by 6 bases and J by 0 bases, 4 bases remained unmatched. The germline CDR1 and CDR2 sequences are MGHDK and SYGVNS. CDR3 residues: CASRATGGSYEQYF. In DNA, the CDR3 is TGTGCCAGCAGGGCTACAGGGGGCTCCTACGAGCAGTACTTC.

This clone was seen more than once but under ten times. CDR3 in DNA: TGTGCCAGCAGTTCGGACTACTACCAAGAGACCCAGTACTTC. Translating gives CASSSDYYQETQYF. This chain links TRBV5-4 with TRBJ2-5; D perhaps matches TRBD2 (6 bases). Germline loops: CDR1 SGHNT, CDR2 YYREEE (reference sequence). V shed 5 bases and J shed 0 bases, with 11 bases lying between them. This CDR3 has 14 residues.

The V call is TRBV2, the J call TRBJ1-2; D remains unclear. Between the trimmed V and J ends, which lost 11 bases and 7 bases, there was a span of 14 bases. Looked up from germline, CDR1 is SNHLY and CDR2 is FYNNEI. CDR3 length: 11 residues. The CDR3 nucleotides read TGTGCCGGGTTATCGTTCTCTGGCTACACCTTC. Translating it yields CAGLSFSGYTF.

As for this clone: The sample holds other DNA sequences that translate to the same CDR3. The CDR3 is CAWNRHAQETQYF. DNA of the CDR3: TGTGCCTGGAATCGACACGCCCAAGAGACCCAGTACTTC. V is TRBV30 and J is TRBJ2-5; D gene ambiguous. Germline CDR1 GTSNPN, CDR2 SVGIG (reference sequence). V dropped 4 bases and J dropped 1 base, with 10 bases sitting between them. The CDR3 totals 13 residues.

The chain couples TRBV5-7 to TRBJ2-7; TRBD2 matches at 13 bases. TRBV5-7 is designated an ORF whose function remains uncertain. The CDR3 runs 17 residues. The J segment lost 5 bases and the V segment lost 0 bases, leaving 8 bases of the junction unmatched. CDR3 sequence reads: CASSLVWTSGGPHEQYF. The CDR3 DNA reads TGTGCCAGCAGCTTGGTGTGGACTAGCGGGGGCCCCCACGAGCAGTACTTC.

The chain is built from TRBV4-1 and TRBJ2-3; 8 bases align to TRBD2. The V gene's germline CDR1 is MGHRA and CDR2 YSYEKL. The CDR3 totals 15 residues. The V segment lost 1 base and the J segment 1 base; nucleotides outside the gene matches: 1. DNA for the CDR3: TGCGCCAGCAGCCAAGCACTAGCGGGCACAGATACGCAGTATTTT. It encodes CASSQALAGTDTQYF.

This chain uses TRBV29-1 with TRBJ2-3; D is uncertain. CDR1 is SQVTM and CDR2 is ANQGSEA in the germline V gene. Trimming left V 5 bases short and J 2 bases short, with 14 bases between. The CDR3 is 14 residues long. For the CDR3, the DNA is TGCAGCGTTTACCCGATTAGGTTCACAGATACGCAGTATTTT. This sequence encodes CSVYPIRFTDTQYF.

CDR3 bases: TGTGCCTGGACTCGGGCCCTCTATGGCTACACCTTC. Its protein is CAWTRALYGYTF. The chain uses TRBV30 and TRBJ1-2; D unclear. Trimming removed 4 bases at V and 4 bases at J, with 10 bases between. Germline loops: CDR1 GTSNPN, CDR2 SVGIG (reference sequence). CDR3 length: 12 amino acids.

The chain is built from TRBV29-1 and TRBJ2-7; the D gene is possibly TRBD1 (6 bases). Trimming left V 8 bases short and J 0 bases short, with 14 bases between. Germline lookup yields CDR1 SQVTM and CDR2 ANQGSEA. CDR3 size: 13 residues. In DNA, the CDR3 is TGCAGCCCAAGGGACATTGTCTCCTACGAGCAGTACTTC. Translation: CSPRDIVSYEQYF.

The rearrangement uses TRBV15 and TRBJ2-5, with 10 bases matching TRBD2. The junction had 3 bases not matched to a gene; V was cut back by 0 bases and J by 2 bases. Germline V gene sequence: CDR1 LNHNV, CDR2 YYDKDF (reference sequence). CDR3 length: 16 residues. In DNA form, the CDR3 reads TGTGCCACCAGCAGAGATTTACTAGCGGGACAAGAGACCCAGTACTTC. Translating it yields CATSRDLLAGQETQYF. Full variable domain (rest looked up from reference TRBV15 and TRBJ2-5): DAMVIQNPRYQVTQFGKPVTLSCSQTLNHNVMYWYQQKSSQAPKLLFHYYDKDFNNEADTPDNFQSRRPNTSFCFLDIRSPGLGDTAMYLCATSRDLLAGQETQYFGPGTRLLVL.

In this sample, this clone turned up a few times. This chain connects TRBV7-3 to TRBJ2-5; a weak D match, TRBD1 (6 bases). Germline values: CDR1 SGHTA, CDR2 FQGTGA. Trimming took 5 bases from V and 1 from J, leaving 11 bases between them. This CDR3 spans 14 amino acids. The CDR3 sequence is CASSQKGGQETQYF. CDR3 DNA: TGTGCCAGCAGCCAAAAAGGGGGCCAAGAGACCCAGTACTTC.

The sample holds a few counts of this clone. DNA of the CDR3: TGCGCCAGCAGCCGGGACTCCTCGTTCGCCTACGAGCAGTACTTC. Translation: CASSRDSSFAYEQYF. The chain joins TRBV5-1 to TRBJ2-7, with TRBD2 as a possible D gene (6 bases). Per germline, CDR1 SGHRS and CDR2 YFSETQ. The V and J ends lost 4 bases and 2 bases respectively, with 16 bases between them. The CDR3 runs 15 residues.